These 5 T cell receptor beta chains originate from one sample sequenced in a study of blood T cells in healthy people across ages. A sample-barcoded 5' primer and a J-beta primer mix were used in a second PCR of about 7 to 12 cycles. Via MiXCR, TCRdb re-called the 5' RACE reads, giving one row per CDR3 protein. Among 1,800,000 or so distinct CDR3 sequences listed, about two fifths were seen once. The sample taken for sequencing was blood. Every receptor here comes from a human donor in good health.

The chain carries TRBV7-9 and TRBJ1-2; 7 nucleotides agree with TRBD1. The CDR3 sequence is 14 residues long. Germline-derived CDR1 and CDR2 are SEHNR and FQNEAQ (reference sequence). With 8 bases clipped from V and 2 bases from J, the junction kept 8 bases outside the gene matches. The CDR3 reads CASDPGQMNYGYTF. The CDR3 coding sequence is TGTGCCAGCGACCCGGGACAGATGAACTATGGCTACACCTTC.

The genes are TRBV20-1 and TRBJ1-5; D is possibly TRBD1 (6 bases). V dropped 4 bases and J dropped 3 bases, with 16 bases sitting between them. Germline V gene lookup returns CDR1 DFQATT and CDR2 SNEGSKA (reference sequence). The CDR3 runs to 15 residues. CDR3 bases: TGCAGTGCTATAGCCAGGGGAGTACCCAATCAGCCCCAGCATTTT. This gives the protein CSAIARGVPNQPQHF.

This clonotype was counted at least ten times. This chain links TRBV7-2 with TRBJ2-4; D remains unclear. This CDR3 is built from 13 residues. CDR1 SGHTA and CDR2 FQGNSA come from the germline V gene. The V end was cut by 1 base, the J end by 9 bases, with 10 bases between. This CDR3 is CASSLESLRIQYF. The CDR3 bases are TGTGCCAGCAGCTTAGAATCCCTGCGCATTCAGTACTTC. Full variable domain (remainder filled in from reference TRBV7-2 and TRBJ2-4): GAGVSQSPSNKVTEKGKDVELRCDPISGHTALYWYRQSLGQGLEFLIYFQGNSAPDKSGLPSDRFSAERTGGSVSTLTIQRTQQEDSAVYLCASSLESLRIQYFGAGTRLSVL.

The V call is TRBV6-6, the J call TRBJ2-7, with D possibly being TRBD2 (6 bases). Germline V gives CDR1 MNHNY, CDR2 SVGAGI (reference sequence). The germline V and J ends were trimmed by 2 bases and 6 bases, with 20 bases remaining between them. The CDR3 covers 16 residues. The CDR3 region is CASSYRAGRRGGEQYF. The CDR3 nucleotides are TGTGCCAGCAGTTACCGCGCGGGAAGGCGGGGCGGCGAGCAGTACTTC.

This clonotype turned up a few times. The chain carries TRBV7-8 and TRBJ1-1; tentative D call: TRBD1 (5 bases). The CDR3 is 14 amino acids. CDR1 is SGHVS and CDR2 is FQNEAQ in the germline V gene. V was clipped by 5 bases and J by 4 bases, with 14 bases between them. The CDR3 nucleotides read TGTGCCAGCAGCCAACAGGTCACGAGCACTGAAGCTTTCTTT. Protein: CASSQQVTSTEAFF.